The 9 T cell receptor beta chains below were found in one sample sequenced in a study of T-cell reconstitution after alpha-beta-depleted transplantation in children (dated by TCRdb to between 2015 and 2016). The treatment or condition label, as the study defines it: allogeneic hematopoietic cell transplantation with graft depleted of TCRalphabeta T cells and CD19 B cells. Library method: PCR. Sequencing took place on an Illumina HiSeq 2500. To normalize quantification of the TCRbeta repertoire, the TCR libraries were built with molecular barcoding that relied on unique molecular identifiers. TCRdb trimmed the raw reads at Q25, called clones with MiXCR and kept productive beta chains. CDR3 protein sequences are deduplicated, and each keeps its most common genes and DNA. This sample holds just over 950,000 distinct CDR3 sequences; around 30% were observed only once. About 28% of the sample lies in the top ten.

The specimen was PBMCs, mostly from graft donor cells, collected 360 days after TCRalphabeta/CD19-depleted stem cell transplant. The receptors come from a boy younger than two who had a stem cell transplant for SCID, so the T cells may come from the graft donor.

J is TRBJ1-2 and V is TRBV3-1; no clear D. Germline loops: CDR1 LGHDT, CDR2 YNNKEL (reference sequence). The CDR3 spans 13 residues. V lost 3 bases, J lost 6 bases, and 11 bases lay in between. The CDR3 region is CASSHLGRNGYTF. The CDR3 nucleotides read TGTGCCAGCAGCCATCTCGGCAGAAATGGCTACACCTTC.

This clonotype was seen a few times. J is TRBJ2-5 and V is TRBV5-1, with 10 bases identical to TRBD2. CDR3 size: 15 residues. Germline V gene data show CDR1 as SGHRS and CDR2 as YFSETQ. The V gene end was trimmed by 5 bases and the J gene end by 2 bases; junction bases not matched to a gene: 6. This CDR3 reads CASRRTSGPQETQYF. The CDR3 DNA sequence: TGCGCCAGCAGGCGGACTAGCGGACCTCAAGAGACCCAGTACTTC.

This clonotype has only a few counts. CDR3 protein: CASSPQRVRETQYF. CDR3 DNA: TGTGCCAGCAGTCCCCAGCGGGTCAGGGAGACCCAGTACTTC. The gene calls are TRBV12-3 or TRBV12-4 and TRBJ2-5; the D gene is possibly TRBD2 (6 bases). The CDR3 contains 14 residues. V lost 5 bases, J lost 5 bases, and 15 bases lay in between.

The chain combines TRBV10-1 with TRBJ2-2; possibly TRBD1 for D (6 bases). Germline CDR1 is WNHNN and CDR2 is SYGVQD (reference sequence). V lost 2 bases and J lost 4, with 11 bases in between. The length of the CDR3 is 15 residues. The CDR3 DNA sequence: TGCGCCAGCAGTGAGGGGGGCGCGGGCACCGGGGAGCTGTTTTTT. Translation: CASSEGGAGTGELFF.

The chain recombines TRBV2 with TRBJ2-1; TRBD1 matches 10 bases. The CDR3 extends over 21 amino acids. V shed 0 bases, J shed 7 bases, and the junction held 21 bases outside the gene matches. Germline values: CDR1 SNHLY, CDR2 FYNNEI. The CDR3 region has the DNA TGTGCCAGCAGTGAAGCGCTTCGGTGGACAGGGGGAACAACGGGTGTTAATGAGCAGTTCTTC. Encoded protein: CASSEALRWTGGTTGVNEQFF.

The CDR3 here is CASSQDRQGYYEQYF. The CDR3 region has the DNA TGTGCCAGCAGCCAAGATCGGCAGGGCTACTACGAGCAGTACTTC. The chain uses TRBV14 and TRBJ2-7, with D maybe TRBD1 (5 bases). CDR1 SGHDN and CDR2 FVKESK come from the germline V gene. The ends were cut back, 0 bases at V and 3 bases at J, with 12 bases in the middle. This CDR3 has 15 residues.

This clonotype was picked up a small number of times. CDR3 nucleotides: TGTGCCAGCAGCAATGGGGGGGGTACAGATACGCAGTATTTT. Translated: CASSNGGGTDTQYF. The V and J genes are TRBV7-8 and TRBJ2-3; 7 nucleotides align to TRBD2. CDR1 SGHVS and CDR2 FQNEAQ come from the germline V gene. The J segment lost 3 bases and the V segment lost 5 bases, leaving 5 bases of the junction unmatched. The length of the CDR3 is 14 residues.

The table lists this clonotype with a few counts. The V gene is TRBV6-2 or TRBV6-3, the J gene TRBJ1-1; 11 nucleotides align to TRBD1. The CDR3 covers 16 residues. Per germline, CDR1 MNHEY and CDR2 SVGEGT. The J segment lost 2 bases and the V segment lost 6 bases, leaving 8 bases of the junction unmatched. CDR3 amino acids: CASRDRGQPLNTEAFF. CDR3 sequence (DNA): TGTGCCAGCAGGGACAGGGGGCAGCCCCTCAACACTGAAGCTTTCTTT.

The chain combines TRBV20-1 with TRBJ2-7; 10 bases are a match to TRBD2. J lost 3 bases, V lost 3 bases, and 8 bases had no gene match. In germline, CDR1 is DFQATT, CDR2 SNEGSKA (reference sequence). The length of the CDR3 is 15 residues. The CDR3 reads CSASVPGLAFYEQYF. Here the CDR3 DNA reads TGCAGTGCTAGTGTTCCGGGACTAGCGTTCTACGAGCAGTACTTC.